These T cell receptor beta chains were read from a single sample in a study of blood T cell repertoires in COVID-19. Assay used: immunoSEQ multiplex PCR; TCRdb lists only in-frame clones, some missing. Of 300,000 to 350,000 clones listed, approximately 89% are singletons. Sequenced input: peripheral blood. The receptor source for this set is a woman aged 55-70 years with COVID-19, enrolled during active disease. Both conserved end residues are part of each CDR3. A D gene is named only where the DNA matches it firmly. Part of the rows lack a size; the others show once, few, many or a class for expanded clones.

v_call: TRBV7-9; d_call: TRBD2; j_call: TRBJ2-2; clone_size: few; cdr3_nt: TGTGCCAGCAGCTCTCGGACTAGCAAGAACACCGGGGAGCTGTTTTTT; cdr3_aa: CASSSRTSKNTGELFF
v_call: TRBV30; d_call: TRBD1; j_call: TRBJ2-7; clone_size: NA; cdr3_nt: TGTGCCTGGAGTACCCGCAGGGGACAGGGGGCAGGAAGAGCCTACGAGCAGTACTTC; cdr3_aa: CAWSTRRGQGAGRAYEQYF
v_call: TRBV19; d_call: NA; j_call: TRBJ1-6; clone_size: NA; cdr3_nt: TGTGCCAGTAGTATGGAGACGTCCGCAACACCCCTCCACTTT; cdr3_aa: CASSMETSATPLHF
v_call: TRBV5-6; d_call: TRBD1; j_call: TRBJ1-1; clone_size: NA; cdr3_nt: TGTGCCAGCAGCTTAGGGACAGGGGGCACAGTAGCTTTCTTT; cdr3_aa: CASSLGTGGTVAFF
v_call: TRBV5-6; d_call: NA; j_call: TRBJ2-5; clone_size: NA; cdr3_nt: TGTGCCAGCAGCTTGGGAAGGGGCGGCCAAGAGACCCAGTACTTC; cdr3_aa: CASSLGRGGQETQYF
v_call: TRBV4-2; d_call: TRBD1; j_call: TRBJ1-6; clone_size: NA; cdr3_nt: TGTGCCAGCAGCCAAACGGGACAGGGGGTTTCACCCCTCCACTTT; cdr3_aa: CASSQTGQGVSPLHF
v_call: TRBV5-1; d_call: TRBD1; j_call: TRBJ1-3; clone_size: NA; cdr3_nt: TGCGCCAGCAGCTTGGCAGGGACAGGACCTGGAAACACCATATATTTT; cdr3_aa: CASSLAGTGPGNTIYF
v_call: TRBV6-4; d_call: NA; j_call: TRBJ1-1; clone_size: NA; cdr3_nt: TGTGCCAGCAGGAAAGAGGGCTTGAACACTGAAGCTTTCTTT; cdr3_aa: CASRKEGLNTEAFF
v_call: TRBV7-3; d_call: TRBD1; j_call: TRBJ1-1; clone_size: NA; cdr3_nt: TGTGCCAGCAGCTTAACGAGGACAGGAGAAGCTTTCTTT; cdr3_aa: CASSLTRTGEAFF
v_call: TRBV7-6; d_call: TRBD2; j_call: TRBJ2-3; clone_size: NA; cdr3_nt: TGTGCCAGCAGCTTAGAACTAGCGGGGGGGAGTAAAGATACGCAGTATTTT; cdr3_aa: CASSLELAGGSKDTQYF
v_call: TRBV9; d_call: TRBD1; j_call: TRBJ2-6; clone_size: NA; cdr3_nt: TGTGCCAGCAGCGTAGAAAGACAGGGGGCTGGGGCCAACGTCCTGACTTTC; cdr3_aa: CASSVERQGAGANVLTF
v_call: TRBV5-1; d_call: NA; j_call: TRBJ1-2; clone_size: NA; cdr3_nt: TGCGCCAGCAGCCCAGGAACCTCCACCTATGGCTACACCTTC; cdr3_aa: CASSPGTSTYGYTF
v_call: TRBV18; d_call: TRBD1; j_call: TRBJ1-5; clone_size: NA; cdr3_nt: TGTGCCAGCTCGTCCGGGACAGGGACCAATCAGCCCCAGCATTTT; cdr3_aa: CASSSGTGTNQPQHF
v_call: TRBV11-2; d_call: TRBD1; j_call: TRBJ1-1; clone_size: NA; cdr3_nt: TGTGCCAGCAGCTTAGATCGGACAGGGACCAACACTGAAGCTTTCTTT; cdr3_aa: CASSLDRTGTNTEAFF
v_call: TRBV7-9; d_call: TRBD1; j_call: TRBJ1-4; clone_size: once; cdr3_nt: TGTGCCAGCAGCTCCAACTCAGGGGGCGGAAGGGGAAAACTGTTTTTT; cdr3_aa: CASSSNSGGGRGKLFF
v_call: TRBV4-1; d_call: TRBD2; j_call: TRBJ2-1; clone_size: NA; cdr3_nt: TGCGCCAGCAGCCACCCACTAGCGGGGGGGTACAATGAGCAGTTCTTC; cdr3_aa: CASSHPLAGGYNEQFF
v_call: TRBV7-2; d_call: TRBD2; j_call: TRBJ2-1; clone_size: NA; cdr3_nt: TGTGCCAGCAGGAAACTAGCGGGGGGGCTGGACAATGAGCAGTTCTTC; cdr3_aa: CASRKLAGGLDNEQFF
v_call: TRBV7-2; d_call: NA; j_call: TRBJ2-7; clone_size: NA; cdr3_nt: TGTGCCAGCGCCCCGGCGCTACTAACCTACGAGCAGTACTTC; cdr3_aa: CASAPALLTYEQYF
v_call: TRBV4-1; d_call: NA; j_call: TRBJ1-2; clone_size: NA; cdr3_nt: TGCGCCAGCAGCCAGACTACCAGGGGCTATGGCTACACCTTC; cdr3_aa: CASSQTTRGYGYTF
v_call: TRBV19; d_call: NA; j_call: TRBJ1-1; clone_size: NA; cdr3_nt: TGTGCCAGTAGTATCAATCCAGGGCTGAACACTGAAGCTTTCTTT; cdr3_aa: CASSINPGLNTEAFF
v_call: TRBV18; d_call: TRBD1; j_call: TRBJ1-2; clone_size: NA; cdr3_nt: TGTGCCGGCTCACAGACAGGGAACCATGGCTACACCTTC; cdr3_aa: CAGSQTGNHGYTF
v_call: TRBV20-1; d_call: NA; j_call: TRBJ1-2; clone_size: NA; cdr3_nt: TGCAGTGTTCAGGGGCAGGGTGGCTACACCTTC; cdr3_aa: CSVQGQGGYTF
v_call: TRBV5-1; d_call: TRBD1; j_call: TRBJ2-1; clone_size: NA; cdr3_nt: TGCGCCAGCAGCCCGCCGGGACAGGGGATCAATGAGCAGTTCTTC; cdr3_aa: CASSPPGQGINEQFF
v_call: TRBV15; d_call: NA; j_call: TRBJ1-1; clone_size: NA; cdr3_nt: TGTGCCACCAGCAGAGCAGGAGGGAGGACTGAAGCTTTCTTT; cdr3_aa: CATSRAGGRTEAFF
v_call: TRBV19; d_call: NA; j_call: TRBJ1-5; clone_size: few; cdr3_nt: TGTGCCAGTACGGTGGGCAGCAATCAGCCCCAGCATTTT; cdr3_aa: CASTVGSNQPQHF
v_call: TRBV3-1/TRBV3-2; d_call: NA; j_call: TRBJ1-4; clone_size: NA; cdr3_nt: TGTGCCAGCAGCCACCTCGGGAGGGGATTGAATGAAAAACTGTTTTTT; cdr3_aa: CASSHLGRGLNEKLFF
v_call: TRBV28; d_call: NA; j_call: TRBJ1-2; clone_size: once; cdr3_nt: TGTGCCAGCACCCCCCAGGCAGCCTATATTTACTATGGCTACACCTTC; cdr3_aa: CASTPQAAYIYYGYTF
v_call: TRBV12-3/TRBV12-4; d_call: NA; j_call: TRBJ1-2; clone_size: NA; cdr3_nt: TGTGCCAGCAGAAATGATCCCGCGGGAGGCTACACCTTC; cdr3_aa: CASRNDPAGGYTF
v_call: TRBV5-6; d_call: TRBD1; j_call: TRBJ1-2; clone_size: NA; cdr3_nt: TGTGCCAGCAGCTTGGTTGCAGGGGGCAGCTATGGCTACACCTTC; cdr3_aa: CASSLVAGGSYGYTF
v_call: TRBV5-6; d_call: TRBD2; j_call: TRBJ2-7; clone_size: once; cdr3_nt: TGTGCCAGCAGTCCCGGGTTAGCGGGATACGAGCAGTACTTC; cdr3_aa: CASSPGLAGYEQYF
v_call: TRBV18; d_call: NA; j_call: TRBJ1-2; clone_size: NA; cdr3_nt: TGTGCCAGCTCACCAGTGGAGCCAGCTAACTATGGCTACACCTTC; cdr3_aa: CASSPVEPANYGYTF
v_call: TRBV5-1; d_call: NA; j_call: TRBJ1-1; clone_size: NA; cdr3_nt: TGCGCCAGCAGCATAGGGGTTAAGAACACTGAAGCTTTCTTT; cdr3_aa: CASSIGVKNTEAFF
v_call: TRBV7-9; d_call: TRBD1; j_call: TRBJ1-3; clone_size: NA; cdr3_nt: TGTGCCAGCAGCTTAGAGACAGGGACGAGCACCATATATTTT; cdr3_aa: CASSLETGTSTIYF
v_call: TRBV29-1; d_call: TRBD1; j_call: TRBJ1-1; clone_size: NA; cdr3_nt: TGCAGCGTTGGGTTTAGGGGGCCGGGGACTGAAGCTTTCTTT; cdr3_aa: CSVGFRGPGTEAFF
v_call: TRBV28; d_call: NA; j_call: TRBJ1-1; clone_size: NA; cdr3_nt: TGTGCCAGTTACATGAACACTGAAGCTTTCTTT; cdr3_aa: CASYMNTEAFF
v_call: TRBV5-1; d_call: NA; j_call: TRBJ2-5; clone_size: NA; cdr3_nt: TGCGCCAGCAGCTTGGCCCACAGGGTCCAAGAGACCCAGTACTTC; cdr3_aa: CASSLAHRVQETQYF
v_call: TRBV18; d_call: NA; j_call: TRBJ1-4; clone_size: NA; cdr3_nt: TGTGCCAGCTCACCCTCCCTTAATGAAAAACTGTTTTTT; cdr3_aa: CASSPSLNEKLFF
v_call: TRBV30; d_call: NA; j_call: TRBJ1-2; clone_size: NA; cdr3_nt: TGTGCCTGGAAAGGGTCAGGGTATGGCTACACCTTC; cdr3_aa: CAWKGSGYGYTF
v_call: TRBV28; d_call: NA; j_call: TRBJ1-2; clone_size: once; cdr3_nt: TGTGCCAGCAGCCCCCCGGGCCTAGGGGCTAACTATGGCTACACCTTC; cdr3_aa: CASSPPGLGANYGYTF
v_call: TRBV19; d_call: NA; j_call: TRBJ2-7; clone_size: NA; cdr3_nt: TGTGCCAGTAGTGCTACAGACTACGAGCAGTACTTC; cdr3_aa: CASSATDYEQYF
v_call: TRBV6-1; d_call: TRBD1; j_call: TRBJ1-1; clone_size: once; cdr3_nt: TGTGCCAGCAGTGAACGGCGGACAGGGTGGACTGAAGCTTTCTTT; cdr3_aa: CASSERRTGWTEAFF
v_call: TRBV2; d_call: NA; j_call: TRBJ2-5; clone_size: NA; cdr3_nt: TGTGCCAGCGTACCGGGACTCCGACGCGAGACCCAGTACTTC; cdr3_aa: CASVPGLRRETQYF
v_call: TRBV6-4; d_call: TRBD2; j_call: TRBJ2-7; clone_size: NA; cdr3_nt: TGTGCCAGCAGTGTGGTAGCGGGGCGCCCGAAGTACTTC; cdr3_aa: CASSVVAGRPKYF
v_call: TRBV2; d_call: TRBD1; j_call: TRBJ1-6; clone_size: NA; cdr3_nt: TGTGCCAGCAATGGGGACAGCGATAATTCACCCCTCCACTTT; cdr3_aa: CASNGDSDNSPLHF
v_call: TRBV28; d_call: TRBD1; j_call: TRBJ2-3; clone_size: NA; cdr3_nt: TGTGCCAGCAGTTTAATGACAGGGGTGGGCACAGATACGCAGTATTTT; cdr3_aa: CASSLMTGVGTDTQYF
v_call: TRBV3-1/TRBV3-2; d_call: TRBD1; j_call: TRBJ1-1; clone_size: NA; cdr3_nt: TGTGCCAGCAGCCCAACGACAGGGTTCGGCACTGAAGCTTTCTTT; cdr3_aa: CASSPTTGFGTEAFF
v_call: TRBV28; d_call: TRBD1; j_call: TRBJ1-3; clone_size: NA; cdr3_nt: TGTGCCAGCAGTGAGACAGGGTCAGACACCATATATTTT; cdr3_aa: CASSETGSDTIYF
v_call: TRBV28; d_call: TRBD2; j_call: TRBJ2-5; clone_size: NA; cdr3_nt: TGTGCCAGCGCGACTAGCGGGACTCAAGAGACCCAGTACTTC; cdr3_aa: CASATSGTQETQYF
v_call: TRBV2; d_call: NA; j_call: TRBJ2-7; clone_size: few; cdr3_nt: TGTGCCAGCAGTCAGGTCTCCAGACAGCAGTACTTC; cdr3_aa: CASSQVSRQQYF
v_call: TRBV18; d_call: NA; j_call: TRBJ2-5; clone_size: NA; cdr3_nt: TGTGCCAGCTCACGTTCAGGGGCTGGAGAGACCCAGTACTTC; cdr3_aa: CASSRSGAGETQYF
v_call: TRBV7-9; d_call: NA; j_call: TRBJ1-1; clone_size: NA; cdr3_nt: TGTGCCAGCAGCTTAGTTTCCGGGGGCACTGAAGCTTTCTTT; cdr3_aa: CASSLVSGGTEAFF
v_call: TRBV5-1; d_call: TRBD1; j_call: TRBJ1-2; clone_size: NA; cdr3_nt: TGCGCCAGCAGCTTGACCCGGGACAGGGGGATCTATGGCTACACCTTC; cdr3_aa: CASSLTRDRGIYGYTF
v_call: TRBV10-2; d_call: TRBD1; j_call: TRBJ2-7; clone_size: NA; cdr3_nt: TGCGCCAGCAGTGATCGGACAGGGGTGTACGAGCAGTACTTC; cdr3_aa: CASSDRTGVYEQYF
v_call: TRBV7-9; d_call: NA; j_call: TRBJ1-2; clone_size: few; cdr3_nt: TGTGCCAGCAGGACCCGAGGAAAAGCTTATGGCTACACCTTC; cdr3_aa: CASRTRGKAYGYTF
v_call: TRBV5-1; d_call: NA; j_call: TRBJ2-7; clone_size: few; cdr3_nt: TGCGCCAGCAGCTTCAGGTCCGGGACAAGGGACTACGAGCAGTACTTC; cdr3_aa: CASSFRSGTRDYEQYF
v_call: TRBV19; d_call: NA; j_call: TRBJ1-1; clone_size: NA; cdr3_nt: TGTGCCAGTAGTACAGGGGTGGGGTACACTGAAGCTTTCTTT; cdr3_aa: CASSTGVGYTEAFF